These T cell receptor beta chains were read from a single sample in a study of blood T cell repertoires in COVID-19. The data were produced by immunoSEQ multiplex PCR, yet TCRdb's version contains in-frame clones alone and is incomplete. The sample carries about 45,000 clones, approximately 70% recorded once. The sequenced sample was peripheral blood. These receptor sequences come from an elderly man with acute or convalescent COVID-19. The CDR3 runs from the conserved cysteine through the conserved F or W. The D gene is left open where the match is weak. For some rows the clone size is stated as once, few or many, or as a class when expanded; others skip it.

clone size,J gene,D gene,V gene,CDR3 protein,CDR3 DNA
NA,TRBJ1-1,NA,TRBV19,CASSGRVWSEAFF,TGTGCCAGTAGTGGGAGGGTTTGGTCTGAAGCTTTCTTT
NA,TRBJ1-2,TRBD1,TRBV5-6,CASSPRQGAEIYGYTF,TGTGCCAGCAGCCCCCGACAGGGGGCGGAGATCTATGGCTACACCTTC
NA,TRBJ1-5,NA,TRBV21-1,CASRILRQTIVEPQHF,TGTGCCAGCAGGATTTTGCGACAGACAATAGTGGAGCCCCAGCATTTT
NA,TRBJ2-7,NA,TRBV5-8,CASTLLGGPYEQYF,TGTGCCAGCACCTTGCTGGGGGGGCCTTACGAGCAGTACTTC
NA,TRBJ2-1,TRBD1,TRBV28,CASSDGQGNYNEQFF,TGTGCCAGCAGCGATGGACAGGGAAACTACAATGAGCAGTTCTTC
NA,TRBJ2-7,NA,TRBV7-2,CASSTTGIYEQYF,TGTGCCAGCAGCACTACAGGGATCTACGAGCAGTACTTC
NA,TRBJ1-1,NA,TRBV6-1,CASSEREGRTEAFF,TGTGCCAGCAGTGAACGGGAGGGGAGGACTGAAGCTTTCTTT
once,TRBJ2-6,TRBD2,TRBV11-2,CASSPRTSVAPSGANVLTF,TGTGCCAGCAGCCCCCGTACTAGCGTAGCCCCGTCCGGGGCCAACGTCCTGACTTTC
NA,TRBJ2-7,NA,TRBV11-2,CATTFSPTGSGEQYF,TGTGCCACCACGTTCTCCCCTACAGGGTCAGGTGAGCAGTACTTC
NA,TRBJ1-1,NA,TRBV11-1,CASSLEQDTEAFF,TGTGCCAGCAGCTTAGAACAGGACACTGAAGCTTTCTTT
few,TRBJ1-5,NA,TRBV7-2,CASSLRALSSQPQHF,TGTGCCAGCAGCTTAAGAGCCCTATCGAGTCAGCCCCAGCATTTT
NA,TRBJ1-1,NA,TRBV6-5,CASTLNTEAFF,TGTGCCAGCACTCTGAACACTGAAGCTTTCTTT
NA,TRBJ2-3,TRBD2,TRBV5-8,CASRFSGGDTQYF,TGTGCCAGCAGGTTTAGCGGGGGAGATACGCAGTATTTT
NA,TRBJ1-1,NA,TRBV7-2,CASSYPDRNTEAFF,TGTGCCAGCAGCTACCCGGACAGAAACACTGAAGCTTTCTTT
NA,TRBJ1-2,NA,TRBV18,CASSPPGPRPATF,TGTGCCAGCTCACCCCCAGGCCCACGTCCCGCTACCTTC